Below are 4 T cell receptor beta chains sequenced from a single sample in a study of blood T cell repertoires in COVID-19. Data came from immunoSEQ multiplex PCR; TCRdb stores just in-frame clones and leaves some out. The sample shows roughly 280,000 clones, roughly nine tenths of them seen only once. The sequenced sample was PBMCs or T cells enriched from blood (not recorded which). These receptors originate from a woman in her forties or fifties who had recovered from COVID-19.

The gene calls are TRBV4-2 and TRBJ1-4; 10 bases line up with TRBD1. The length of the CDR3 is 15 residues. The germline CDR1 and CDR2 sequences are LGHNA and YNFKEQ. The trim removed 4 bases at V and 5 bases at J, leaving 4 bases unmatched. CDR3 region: CASSRPGQGNEKLFF. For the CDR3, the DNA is TGTGCCAGCAGCCGGCCGGGACAGGGGAATGAAAAACTGTTTTTT.

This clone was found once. Here the CDR3 reads CASSPGGLYEQYF. The CDR3 DNA follows: TGTGCCAGCAGTCCCGGGGGGCTATACGAGCAGTACTTC. The chain recombines TRBV28 with TRBJ2-7, with D possibly being TRBD2 (7 bases). The germline V and J ends were trimmed by 5 bases and 4 bases, with 12 bases remaining between them. The germline CDR1 and CDR2 sequences are MDHEN and SYDVKM. The CDR3 sequence is 13 residues long.

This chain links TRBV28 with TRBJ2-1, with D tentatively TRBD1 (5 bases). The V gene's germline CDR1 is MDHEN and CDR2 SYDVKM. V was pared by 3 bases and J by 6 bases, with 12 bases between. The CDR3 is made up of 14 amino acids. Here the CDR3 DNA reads TGTGCCAGCAGTTTGGAGCTGGACACCAATGAGCAGTTCTTC. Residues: CASSLELDTNEQFF.

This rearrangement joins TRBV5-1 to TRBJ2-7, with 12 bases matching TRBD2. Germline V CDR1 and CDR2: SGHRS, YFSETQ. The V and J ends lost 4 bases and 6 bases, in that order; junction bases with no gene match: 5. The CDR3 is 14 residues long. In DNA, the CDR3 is TGCGCCAGCAGCACATTGACTAGCGGGAGCGAGCAGTACTTC. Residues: CASSTLTSGSEQYF.